These 29 T cell receptor beta chains came from one sample sequenced in a study of blood T cell repertoires in COVID-19. Sequencing used immunoSEQ multiplex PCR; TCRdb keeps in-frame clones, though not all of them. The sample gives 300,000 or so clones, around 89% of which show up once; 5% to 7.5% is in the top ten. The sequencing input was peripheral blood. These receptors originate from a man aged 18-30 years who had recovered from COVID-19.

J is TRBJ2-1 and V is TRBV29-1, with a tentative D call TRBD2 (5 bases). V dropped 4 bases and J dropped 9 bases, with 16 bases sitting between them. Germline CDR1 and CDR2: SQVTM and ANQGSEA. The CDR3 is 13 amino acids. The CDR3 sequence is CSVASPEEREQFF. CDR3 sequence (DNA): TGCAGCGTTGCGAGTCCGGAGGAGCGTGAGCAGTTCTTC.

V is TRBV6-6 and J is TRBJ1-2; D perhaps matches TRBD1 (5 bases). Trimming took off 7 bases at V and 6 bases at J, with 15 bases between the two ends. The V gene's germline CDR1 is MNHNY and CDR2 SVGAGI (reference sequence). The CDR3 contains 13 residues. This chain's CDR3 is CASTRTTLDGYTF. The CDR3 nucleotides read TGTGCCAGCACCCGGACAACCCTGGATGGCTACACCTTC.

This chain links TRBV27 with TRBJ2-5; 9 positions match TRBD1. Per germline, CDR1 MNHEY and CDR2 SMNVEV (reference sequence). The CDR3 extends over 15 amino acids. V shed 6 bases, J shed 1 base, and the junction held 6 bases outside the gene matches. The CDR3 region is CASSMDRGPQETQYF. The CDR3 nucleotides are TGTGCCAGCAGCATGGACAGGGGCCCCCAAGAGACCCAGTACTTC.

The chain has TRBV27 and TRBJ2-2, with D perhaps matching TRBD2 (5 bases). The CDR3 is 14 amino acids. The V end lost 8 bases, the J end lost 1 base, and 11 bases lay between the germline ends. Germline CDR1 reads MNHEY; CDR2 reads SMNVEV (reference sequence). In DNA, the CDR3 is TGTGCCAGCGGCCACGGGGTGAACACCGGGGAGCTGTTTTTT. Its translation: CASGHGVNTGELFF.

The V and J genes are TRBV15 and TRBJ1-6; 7 bases are a match to TRBD1. V trimming: 3 bases; J trimming: 7 bases; junction bases outside the gene matches: 9. Germline assignment: CDR1 LNHNV and CDR2 YYDKDF (reference sequence). This CDR3 has 16 amino acids. The CDR3 nucleotides read TGTGCCACCAGCAGGAGGACCGGGACAGCCAATTCACCCCTCCACTTT. Protein sequence: CATSRRTGTANSPLHF.

The genes are TRBV2 and TRBJ1-5; TRBD1 aligns across 8 bases. Germline V gene data show CDR1 as SNHLY and CDR2 as FYNNEI. CDR3 size: 14 residues. V shed 7 bases and J 5 bases; nucleotides not matched to a gene: 7. The CDR3 region has the DNA TGTGCCAGCACTGCCGGGACAGGTTATCAGCCCCAGCATTTT. Amino acids: CASTAGTGYQPQHF.

The chain links TRBV29-1 to TRBJ1-1; TRBD1 might be the D (6 bases). V lost 6 bases, J lost 6 bases, and 20 bases lay in between. Germline-derived CDR1 and CDR2 are SQVTM and ANQGSEA. This CDR3 has 14 amino acids. The CDR3 spells CSVERFQQGPEAFF. In nucleotides, the CDR3 is TGCAGCGTCGAGAGGTTCCAACAGGGACCTGAAGCTTTCTTT.

The rearrangement uses TRBV29-1 and TRBJ1-1; TRBD1 might be the D (6 bases). The germline V and J ends were trimmed by 2 bases and 2 bases, with 21 bases remaining between them. Germline CDR1 is SQVTM and CDR2 is ANQGSEA. This CDR3 contains 17 residues. The CDR3 sequence: CSVERLGTPGPNTEAFF. CDR3 DNA: TGCAGCGTTGAACGTTTGGGGACACCGGGTCCTAACACTGAAGCTTTCTTT.

The chain uses TRBV6-6 and TRBJ2-1, with 10 bases that match TRBD2. CDR1 MNHNY and CDR2 SVGAGI come from the germline V gene (reference sequence). The CDR3 runs 16 residues. V lost 6 bases, J lost 4 bases, and 9 bases stayed unmatched. The CDR3 here is CASSSDPAGGYNEQFF. CDR3 nucleotides: TGTGCCAGCAGCTCCGACCCAGCGGGAGGGTACAATGAGCAGTTCTTC.

This clone was detected only a few times. This sample also contains other DNA sequences that code for the same CDR3. The chain is built from TRBV5-1 and TRBJ2-3, with 9 bases aligning to TRBD1. The V and J ends lost 2 bases and 0 bases, in that order; junction bases with no gene match: 1. CDR1 is SGHRS, CDR2 YFSETQ, per germline. CDR3 size: 15 residues. The CDR3 sequence: CASSLGQGSTDTQYF. Written as DNA, the CDR3 is TGCGCCAGCAGCTTAGGACAGGGGAGCACAGATACGCAGTATTTT.

The chain combines TRBV5-1 with TRBJ2-7, with D perhaps TRBD2 (5 bases). This CDR3 has 14 residues. V lost 0 bases to trimming and J lost 7 bases, with 14 bases between them. In germline, CDR1 is SGHRS, CDR2 YFSETQ. As DNA, the CDR3 is TGCGCCAGCAGCTTGGAGCCAGCGGCCAGGGAGCAGTACTTC. This translates into CASSLEPAAREQYF.

The genes are TRBV7-9 and TRBJ1-1; 12 bases fit TRBD1. The CDR3 spans 16 residues. The germline V gene has CDR1 SEHNR and CDR2 FQNEAQ (reference sequence). The V gene end was trimmed by 5 bases and the J gene end by 4 bases; junction bases not matched to a gene: 8. The CDR3 here is CASSPGTGGLVTEAFF. The CDR3 DNA reads TGTGCCAGCAGCCCCGGGACAGGGGGCTTGGTCACTGAAGCTTTCTTT.

The chain recombines TRBV5-1 with TRBJ1-2, with D tentatively TRBD1 (5 bases). V was cut by 1 base and J by 2 bases, with 9 bases left in between. The length of the CDR3 is 14 residues. Germline V gene data show CDR1 as SGHRS and CDR2 as YFSETQ. The CDR3 spells CASSLTGGNYGYTF. CDR3 nucleotides: TGCGCCAGCAGCTTGACTGGGGGGAACTATGGCTACACCTTC.

This chain connects TRBV2 to TRBJ2-3; tentative D call: TRBD1 (6 bases). Germline V gene lookup returns CDR1 SNHLY and CDR2 FYNNEI. Trimming removed 4 bases from V and 4 bases from J, with 24 bases in between. The CDR3 covers 18 residues. CDR3 in DNA: TGTGCCAGCAGTGTCAAGAGGGGTGGGCAGGGGAAAGCAGATACGCAGTATTTT. Its protein is CASSVKRGGQGKADTQYF.

V usage is TRBV29-1 and J usage is TRBJ1-1; tentatively, D is TRBD1 (6 bases). CDR1 is SQVTM, CDR2 ANQGSEA, per germline. The CDR3 sequence is 13 residues long. V gave up 5 bases and J gave up 4 bases, with 14 bases separating them. CDR3: CSVFRGRATEAFF. The CDR3 nucleotides read TGCAGCGTTTTCAGGGGTCGAGCCACTGAAGCTTTCTTT.

This rearrangement joins TRBV18 to TRBJ1-2; 7 bases map to TRBD1. CDR3 length equals 18 residues. Unmatched junction bases numbered 14, after V lost 1 base and J lost 3 bases. Germline loops: CDR1 KGHSH, CDR2 LQKENI. For the CDR3, the DNA is TGTGCCAGCTCACCACGCTATGGGACAGACTTTCGAGACTATGGCTACACCTTC. This sequence encodes CASSPRYGTDFRDYGYTF.

V gene TRBV6-5 combines with J gene TRBJ1-2, with 7 bases lining up with TRBD1. CDR3 length equals 15 residues. The germline gives CDR1 MNHEY, CDR2 SVGAGI. Germline trimming cut 4 bases from V and 6 bases from J; bases unmatched to any gene: 11. The CDR3 sequence: CASSFLATGTDGYTF. For the CDR3, the DNA is TGTGCCAGCAGTTTCTTAGCGACAGGGACGGATGGCTACACCTTC.

The chain employs TRBV6-5 and TRBJ1-6; weak D call: TRBD1 (5 bases). The CDR3 is 16 residues long. The germline V and J ends were trimmed by 0 bases and 9 bases, with 15 bases remaining between them. The germline CDR1 and CDR2 sequences are MNHEY and SVGAGI. The CDR3 coding sequence is TGTGCCAGCAGTTACTCCGCAGATCCAAGGGGTTCACCCCTCCACTTT. Its translation: CASSYSADPRGSPLHF.

The J gene is TRBJ1-1, the V gene TRBV4-1; tentatively, D is TRBD1 (6 bases). V was shortened by 3 bases and J by 3 bases, with 17 bases between the two germline ends. The CDR3 sequence is 16 residues long. Germline values: CDR1 MGHRA, CDR2 YSYEKL. The CDR3 bases are TGCGCCAGCAGCCAGCGAGGGGGGGGCGCGGACACTGAAGCTTTCTTT. It translates to CASSQRGGGADTEAFF.

The genes are TRBV30 and TRBJ1-1; perhaps TRBD1 as D (6 bases). CDR3 length equals 13 residues. Germline CDR1 is GTSNPN and CDR2 is SVGIG (reference sequence). Trimming took off 4 bases at V and 2 bases at J, with 11 bases between the two ends. The CDR3 region has the DNA TGTGCCTGGACAGGACAGACTAACACTGAAGCTTTCTTT. Translating it yields CAWTGQTNTEAFF.

The chain carries TRBV15 and TRBJ2-7, with TRBD1 identical over 7 bases. The V segment lost 1 base and the J segment 6 bases; nucleotides outside the gene matches: 3. The germline V gene encodes CDR1 LNHNV and CDR2 YYDKDF (reference sequence). This CDR3 has 13 residues. The CDR3 here is CATSRGTGVEQYF. In DNA, the CDR3 is TGTGCCACCAGCAGAGGTACAGGGGTCGAGCAGTACTTC.

The rearrangement joins TRBV7-2 to TRBJ2-3; tentative D call: TRBD1 (7 bases). Germline-derived CDR1 and CDR2 are SGHTA and FQGNSA. The CDR3 is 15 residues long. Between the trimmed V and J ends, which lost 0 bases and 4 bases, there was a span of 11 bases. The DNA of the CDR3 is TGTGCCAGCAGCTTAGCCGACAGGGAGGCAGATACGCAGTATTTT. Protein: CASSLADREADTQYF.

The genes are TRBV12-3 or TRBV12-4 and TRBJ2-7, with D unresolved. CDR3 length: 11 residues. V shed 4 bases and J shed 4 bases, with 5 bases lying between them. The DNA for the CDR3 is TGTGCCAGCAGTTCCGTATACGAGCAGTACTTC. Protein product: CASSSVYEQYF.

The rearrangement joins TRBV7-9 to TRBJ2-5, with a possible D match to TRBD1 (5 bases). Trimming removed 1 base from V and 5 bases from J, with 11 bases in between. This CDR3 region has 14 residues. CDR1 is SEHNR, CDR2 FQNEAQ, per germline (reference sequence). This CDR3 is CASSLVGAPETQYF. In nucleotides, the CDR3 is TGTGCCAGCAGCTTAGTAGGGGCGCCGGAGACCCAGTACTTC.

This chain connects TRBV5-8 to TRBJ1-2; the D gene is possibly TRBD1 (6 bases). The germline V gene has CDR1 SGHTS and CDR2 YDEGEE. This CDR3 is 15 amino acids long. The V end lost 3 bases, the J end lost 4 bases, and 16 bases lay between the germline ends. DNA for the CDR3: TGTGCCAGCAGCTCTTGGACAGTCAGAAGCTATGGCTACACCTTC. Protein: CASSSWTVRSYGYTF.

The DNA of the CDR3 is TGTGCCAGCAGTGTCTCCAGCTCCTACAATGAGCAGTTCTTC. It codes for CASSVSSSYNEQFF. V gene TRBV2 combines with J gene TRBJ2-1, with D uncertain. Trimming took off 4 bases at V and 0 bases at J, with 7 bases between the two ends. The germline V gene encodes CDR1 SNHLY and CDR2 FYNNEI. CDR3 size: 14 residues.

This rearrangement joins TRBV5-4 to TRBJ1-1; 8 bases match TRBD1. Losses at the gene ends were 2 bases for V and 4 bases for J; bases not matched to a gene: 4. Germline-derived CDR1 and CDR2 are SGHNT and YYREEE (reference sequence). The CDR3 runs to 14 residues. The CDR3 DNA sequence: TGTGCCAGCAGCTTAAACAGGGGGGGCACTGAAGCTTTCTTT. It yields the protein CASSLNRGGTEAFF. Full variable domain (rest looked up from reference TRBV5-4 and TRBJ1-1): ETGVTQSPTHLIKTRGQQVTLRCSSQSGHNTVSWYQQALGQGPQFIFQYYREEENGRGNFPPRFSGLQFPNYSSELNVNALELDDSALYLCASSLNRGGTEAFFGQGTRLTVV.

V usage is TRBV7-4 and J usage is TRBJ2-5; 9 nucleotides align to TRBD2. The V and J ends lost 7 bases and 1 base, in that order; junction bases with no gene match: 13. This CDR3 spans 17 amino acids. CDR1 is SGHVT, CDR2 SQSDAQ, per germline. CDR3 region: CASIGQRGDWAQETQYF. The CDR3 DNA sequence: TGTGCCAGCATCGGCCAGCGGGGGGACTGGGCCCAAGAGACCCAGTACTTC. Supplemented by reference TRBV7-4 and TRBJ2-5, the full variable domain reads GAGVSQSPRYKVAKRGRDVALRCDSISGHVTLYWYRQTLGQGSEVLTYSQSDAQRDKSGRPSGRFSAERPERSVSTLKIQRTEQGDSAVYLCASIGQRGDWAQETQYFGPGTRLLVL.

The rearrangement links TRBV9 to TRBJ2-3; weak D call: TRBD2 (5 bases). V lost 4 bases to trimming and J lost 7 bases, with 13 bases between them. CDR1 and CDR2 from the germline V gene are SGDLS and YYNGEE. This CDR3 comprises 13 residues. The chain's CDR3 is CASSISEGNTQYF. The CDR3 DNA sequence: TGTGCCAGCAGCATTAGTGAGGGAAATACGCAGTATTTT.